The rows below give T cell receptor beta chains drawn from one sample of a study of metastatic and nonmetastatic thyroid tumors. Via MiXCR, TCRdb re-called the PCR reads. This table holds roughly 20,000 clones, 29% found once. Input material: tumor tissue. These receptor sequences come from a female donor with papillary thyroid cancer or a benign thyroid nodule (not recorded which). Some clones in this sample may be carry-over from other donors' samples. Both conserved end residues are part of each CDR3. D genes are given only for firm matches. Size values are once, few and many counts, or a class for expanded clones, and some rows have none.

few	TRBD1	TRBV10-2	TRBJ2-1	CANRGGNEQFF	TGCGCCAACAGGGGTGGGAATGAGCAGTTCTTT
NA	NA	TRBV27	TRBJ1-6	CASSFIGPGDSPLHF	TGTGCCAGCAGTTTCATCGGTCCGGGGGATTCACCCCTCCACTTT
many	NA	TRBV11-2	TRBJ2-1	CASSLVRNGGGWSSYNEQFF	TGTGCCAGCAGCTTAGTTCGAAACGGGGGCGGGTGGAGCTCCTACAATGAGCAGTTCTTC
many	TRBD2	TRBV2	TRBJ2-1	CASSEELAGNMWDEQFF	TGTGCCAGCAGTGAAGAGCTAGCGGGAAATATGTGGGATGAGCAGTTCTTC
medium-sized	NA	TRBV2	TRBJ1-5	CASTAAKGPQHF	TGTGCCAGCACCGCAGCGAAGGGGCCCCAGCATTTT
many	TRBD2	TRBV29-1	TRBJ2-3	CSVGTTQRDTQYF	TGCAGCGTCGGGACTACCCAGCGAGATACGCAGTATTTT
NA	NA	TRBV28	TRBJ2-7	CASSRRYEQYF	TGTGCCAGCAGTCGCCGTTACGAGCAGTACTTC
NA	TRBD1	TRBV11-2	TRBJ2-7	CASSSDRTGDKPYEQYF	TGTGCCAGCAGCTCGGACCGAACAGGGGACAAGCCCTACGAGCAGTACTTC
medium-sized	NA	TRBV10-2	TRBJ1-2	CASSPELFYGYTF	TGCGCCAGCTCGCCGGAGCTCTTTTATGGCTACACCTTC
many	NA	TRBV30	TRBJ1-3	CAWAQGNTIYF	TGTGCCTGGGCACAGGGTAACACCATATATTTT
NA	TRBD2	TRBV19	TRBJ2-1	CASSIALVAGPYNEQFF	TGTGCCAGTAGTATAGCCCTAGTAGCGGGACCCTACAATGAGCAGTTCTTC
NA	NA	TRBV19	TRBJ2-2	CASTLLGDFTILNTGELFF	TGTGCCAGTACCTTACTGGGGGACTTCACAATATTGAACACCGGGGAGCTGTTTTTT
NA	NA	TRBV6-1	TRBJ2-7	CASSDGGQTSYEQYF	TGTGCCAGCAGTGATGGCGGGCAGACCTCCTACGAGCAGTACTTC
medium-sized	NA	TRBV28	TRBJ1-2	CASRPGGLYGYTF	TGTGCCAGCAGGCCAGGCGGCCTCTATGGCTACACCTTC
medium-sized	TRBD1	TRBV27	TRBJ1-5	CASSLEGARQPQHF	TGTGCCAGCAGTTTGGAGGGGGCCAGGCAGCCCCAGCATTTT
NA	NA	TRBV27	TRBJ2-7	CASSMGYEQYF	TGTGCCAGCAGTATGGGCTACGAGCAGTACTTC
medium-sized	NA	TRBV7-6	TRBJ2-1	CASSLVSAGGNEQFF	TGTGCCAGCAGCTTAGTCTCGGCGGGTGGGAATGAGCAGTTCTTC
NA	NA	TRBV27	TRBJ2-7	CASSRGLDSYEQYF	TGTGCCAGCAGTAGGGGACTGGATTCCTACGAGCAGTACTTC
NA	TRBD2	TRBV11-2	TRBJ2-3	CASSPRASGSIDTQYF	TGTGCCAGCAGCCCCAGAGCGAGCGGGAGTATAGATACGCAGTATTTT
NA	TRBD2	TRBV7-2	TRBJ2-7	CASISVAGGHEQYF	TGTGCCAGCATCTCCGTGGCGGGAGGGCACGAGCAGTACTTC
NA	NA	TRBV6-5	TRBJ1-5	CASSLTQDRPQHF	TGTGCCAGCAGTTTAACCCAGGACAGGCCCCAGCATTTT
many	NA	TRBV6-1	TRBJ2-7	CASSHGDEQYF	TGTGCCAGCAGTCACGGGGACGAGCAGTACTTC
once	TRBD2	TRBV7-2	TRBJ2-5	CASSPRLAQETQYF	TGTGCCAGCAGCCCCCGACTAGCTCAAGAGACCCAGTACTTC
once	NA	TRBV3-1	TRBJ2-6	CASSQGGGANVLTF	TGTGCCAGCAGCCAAGGGGGTGGGGCCAACGTCCTGACTTTC
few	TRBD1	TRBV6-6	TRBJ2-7	CASSYGQVAVQYF	TGTGCCAGCAGTTACGGACAGGTTGCAGTACAGTACTTC
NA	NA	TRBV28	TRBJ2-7	CASRGPPGAAAGGQYF	TGTGCCAGCAGAGGTCCCCCCGGAGCCGCTGCCGGGGGGCAGTACTTC
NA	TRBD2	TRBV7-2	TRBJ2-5	CASSIPAGEETQYF	TGTGCCAGCAGCATCCCAGCGGGAGAAGAGACCCAGTACTTC
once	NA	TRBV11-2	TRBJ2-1	CASSLGAAASSYNEQLF	TGTGCCAGCAGCTTAGGAGCGGCGGCGAGCTCCTACAATGAGCAGTTATTC
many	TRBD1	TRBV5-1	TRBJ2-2	CASSSRTGTGELFF	TGCGCCAGCAGCTCGCGGACAGGGACCGGGGAGCTGTTTTTT
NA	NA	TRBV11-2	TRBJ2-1	CASSPNQRRFDEQFF	TGTGCCAGCAGCCCCAACCAGCGCCGTTTCGATGAGCAGTTCTTC
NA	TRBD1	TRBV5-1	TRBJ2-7	CASSLEGQSYEQYF	TGCGCCAGCAGCTTGGAGGGACAGAGCTACGAGCAGTACTTC
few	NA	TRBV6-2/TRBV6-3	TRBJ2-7	CASSYSTTRGREQYF	TGTGCCAGCAGTTACTCGACGACGAGGGGTCGCGAGCAGTACTTC
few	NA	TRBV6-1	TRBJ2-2	CAGRRQGVEAGELFF	TGTGCCGGACGTCGTCAGGGCGTCGAGGCCGGGGAGCTGTTTTTT
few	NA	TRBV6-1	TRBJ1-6	CASSPAGGYNSPLHF	TGTGCCAGCAGTCCCGCCGGGGGATACAATTCACCCCTCCACTTT
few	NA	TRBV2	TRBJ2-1	CASSESFYNEQFF	TGTGCCAGCAGTGAGAGTTTCTACAATGAGCAGTTCTTC
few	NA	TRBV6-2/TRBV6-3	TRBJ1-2	CASSYGRGNYGYTF	TGTGCCAGCAGTTACGGACGGGGCAACTATGGCTACACCTTC
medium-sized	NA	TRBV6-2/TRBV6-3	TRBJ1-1	CASSLTGNTEAFF	TGTGCCAGCAGTTTAACAGGGAACACTGAAGCTTTCTTT
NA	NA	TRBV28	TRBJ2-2	CASSTPVRAGRTGELFF	TGTGCCAGCAGTACCCCTGTGCGGGCGGGAAGAACCGGGGAGCTGTTTTTT
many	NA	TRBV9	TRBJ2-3	CASSVGAGRTDTQYF	TGTGCCAGCAGCGTAGGGGCGGGCCGCACAGATACGCAGTATTTT
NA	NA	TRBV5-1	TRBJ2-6	CASSLYGDPGANVLTF	TGCGCCAGCAGCTTGTACGGGGACCCTGGGGCCAACGTCCTGACTTTC
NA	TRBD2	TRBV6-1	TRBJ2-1	CASWTSGRGNEQFF	TGTGCCAGCTGGACTAGCGGGAGGGGCAATGAGCAGTTCTTC
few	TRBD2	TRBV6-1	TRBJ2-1	CASSGLAGSNEQFF	TGTGCCAGCAGTGGTCTAGCGGGAAGCAATGAGCAGTTCTTC
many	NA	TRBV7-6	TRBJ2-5	CASSFYQGLGETQYF	TGTGCCAGCAGCTTCTACCAGGGTTTGGGGGAGACCCAGTACTTC
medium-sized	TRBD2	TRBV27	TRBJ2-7	CASSFGEGSYEQYF	TGTGCCAGCAGTTTCGGGGAGGGGTCCTACGAGCAGTACTTC
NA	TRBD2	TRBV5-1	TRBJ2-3	CASTQGPTSGADTQYF	TGCGCCAGCACCCAAGGTCCAACTAGCGGTGCAGATACGCAGTACTTT
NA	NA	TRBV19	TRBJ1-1	CASSMSSSPMNTEAFF	TGTGCCAGTAGTATGTCCTCATCACCCATGAACACTGAAGCTTTCTTT
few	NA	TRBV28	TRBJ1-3	CASTQALSGNTIYF	TGTGCCAGCACCCAGGCCCTATCTGGAAACACCATATATTTT
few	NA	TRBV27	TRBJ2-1	CASSFGQGFRKEQFF	TGTGCCAGCAGTTTCGGGCAGGGTTTCCGTAAGGAGCAGTTCTTC
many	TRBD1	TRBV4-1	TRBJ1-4	CASSATPGQGGEKLFF	TGCGCCAGCAGCGCGACGCCGGGACAGGGGGGGGAAAAACTGTTTTTT
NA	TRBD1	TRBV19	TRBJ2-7	CASSPPGQGGYEQYF	TGTGCCAGTAGTCCACCGGGACAGGGAGGTTACGAGCAGTACTTC
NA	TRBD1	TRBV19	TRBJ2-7	CASSIVETGGGEQYF	TGTGCCAGTAGTATAGTAGAGACAGGGGGCGGCGAGCAGTACTTC
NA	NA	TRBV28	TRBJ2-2	CASGKENTGELFF	TGTGCCAGCGGGAAGGAAAACACCGGGGAGCTGTTTTTT
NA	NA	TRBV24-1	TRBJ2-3	CATSAGPDTQYF	TGTGCCACCAGTGCAGGGCCCGATACGCAGTATTTT
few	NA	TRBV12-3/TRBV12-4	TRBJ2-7	CASSLRGGGEQYF	TGTGCCAGCAGTTTGAGGGGGGGCGGTGAGCAGTACTTC
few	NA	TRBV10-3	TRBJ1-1	CAIRPGALNTEAFF	TGTGCCATCAGGCCTGGGGCGCTAAACACTGAAGCTTTCTTT
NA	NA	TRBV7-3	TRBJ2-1	CASSGSTGGQFF	TGTGCCAGCAGCGGTAGCACCGGAGGGCAGTTCTTC
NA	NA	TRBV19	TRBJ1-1	CASSIEAKAEAFF	TGTGCCAGTAGTATCGAGGCCAAGGCTGAAGCTTTCTTT